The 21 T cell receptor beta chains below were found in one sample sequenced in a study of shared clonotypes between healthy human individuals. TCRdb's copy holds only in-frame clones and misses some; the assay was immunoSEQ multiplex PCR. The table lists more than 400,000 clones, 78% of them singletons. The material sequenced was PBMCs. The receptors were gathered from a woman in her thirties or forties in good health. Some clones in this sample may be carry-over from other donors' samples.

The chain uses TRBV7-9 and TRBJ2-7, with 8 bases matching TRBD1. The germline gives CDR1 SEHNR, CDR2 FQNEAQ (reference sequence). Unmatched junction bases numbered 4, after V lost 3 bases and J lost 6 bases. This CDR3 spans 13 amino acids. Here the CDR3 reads CASSFTGQGEQYF. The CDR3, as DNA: TGTGCCAGCAGCTTTACCGGACAGGGCGAGCAGTACTTC.

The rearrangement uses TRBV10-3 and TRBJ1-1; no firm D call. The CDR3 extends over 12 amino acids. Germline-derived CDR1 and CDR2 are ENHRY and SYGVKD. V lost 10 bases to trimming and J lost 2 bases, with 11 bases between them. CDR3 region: CATSEGNTEAFF. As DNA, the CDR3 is TGTGCCACCTCGGAGGGTAACACTGAAGCTTTCTTT.

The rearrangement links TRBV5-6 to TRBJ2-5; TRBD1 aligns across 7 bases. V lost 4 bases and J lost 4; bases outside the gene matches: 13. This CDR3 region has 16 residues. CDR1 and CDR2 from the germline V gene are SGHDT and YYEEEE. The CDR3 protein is CASSPDPQGMGETQYF. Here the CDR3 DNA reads TGTGCCAGCAGCCCAGACCCACAGGGGATGGGAGAGACCCAGTACTTC.

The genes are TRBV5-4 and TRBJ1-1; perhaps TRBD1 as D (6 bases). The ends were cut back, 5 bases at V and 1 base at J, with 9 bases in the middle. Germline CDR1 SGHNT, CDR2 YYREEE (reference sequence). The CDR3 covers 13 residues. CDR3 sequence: CASRATGNTEAFF. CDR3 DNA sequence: TGTGCCAGCAGAGCGACAGGGAACACTGAAGCTTTCTTT.

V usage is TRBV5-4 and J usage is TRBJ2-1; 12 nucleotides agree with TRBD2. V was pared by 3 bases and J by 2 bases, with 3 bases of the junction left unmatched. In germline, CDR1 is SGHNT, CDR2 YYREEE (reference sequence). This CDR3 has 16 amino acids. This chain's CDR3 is CASSSLAGGTYNEQFF. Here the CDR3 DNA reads TGTGCCAGCAGCTCTCTAGCGGGAGGGACCTACAATGAGCAGTTCTTC.

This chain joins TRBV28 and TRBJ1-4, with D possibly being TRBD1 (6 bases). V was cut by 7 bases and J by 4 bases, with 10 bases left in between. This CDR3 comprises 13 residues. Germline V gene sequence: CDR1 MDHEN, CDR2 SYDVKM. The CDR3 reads CASTGVGNEKLFF. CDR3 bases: TGTGCCAGCACAGGGGTGGGTAATGAAAAACTGTTTTTT.

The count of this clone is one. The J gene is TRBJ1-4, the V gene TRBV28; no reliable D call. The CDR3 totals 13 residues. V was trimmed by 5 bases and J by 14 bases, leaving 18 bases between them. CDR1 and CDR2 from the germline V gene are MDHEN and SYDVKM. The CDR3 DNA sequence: TGTGCCAGCAGTCCGACTCGGTCGGAAAGGCTGTTTTTT. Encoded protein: CASSPTRSERLFF.

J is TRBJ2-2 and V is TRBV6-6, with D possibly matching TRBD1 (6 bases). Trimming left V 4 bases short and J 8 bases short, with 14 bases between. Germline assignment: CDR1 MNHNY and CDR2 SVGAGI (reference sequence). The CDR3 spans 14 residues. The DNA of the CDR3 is TGTGCCAGCAGTTCCGACAGGTCCGAGGGGGAGCTGTTTTTT. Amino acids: CASSSDRSEGELFF.

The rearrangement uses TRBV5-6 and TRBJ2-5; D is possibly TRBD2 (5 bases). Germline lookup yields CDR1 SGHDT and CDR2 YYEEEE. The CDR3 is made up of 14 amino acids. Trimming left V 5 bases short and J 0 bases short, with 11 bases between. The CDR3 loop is CASRIGRDQETQYF. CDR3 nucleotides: TGTGCCAGCAGAATCGGGCGGGACCAAGAGACCCAGTACTTC.

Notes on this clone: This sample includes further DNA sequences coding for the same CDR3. The CDR3 DNA reads as TGTGCCAGCCGGAGGAGGGAGAACACCGGGGAGCTGTTTTTT. This gives the protein CASRRRENTGELFF. J is TRBJ2-2 and V is TRBV19; D is possibly TRBD2 (6 bases). Trimming took off 9 bases at V and 1 base at J, with 12 bases between the two ends. The CDR3 extends over 14 amino acids. CDR1 and CDR2 from the germline V gene are LNHDA and SQIVND (reference sequence).

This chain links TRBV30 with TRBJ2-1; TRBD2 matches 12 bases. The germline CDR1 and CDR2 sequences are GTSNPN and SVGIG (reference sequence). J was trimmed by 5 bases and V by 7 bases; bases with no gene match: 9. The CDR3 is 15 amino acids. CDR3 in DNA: TGTGCCTTACACAGATGGACTAGCGGGAACAATGAGCAGTTCTTC. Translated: CALHRWTSGNNEQFF.

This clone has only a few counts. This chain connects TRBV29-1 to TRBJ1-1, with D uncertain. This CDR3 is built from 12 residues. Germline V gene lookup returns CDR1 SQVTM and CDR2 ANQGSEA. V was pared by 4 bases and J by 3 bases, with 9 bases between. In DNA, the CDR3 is TGCAGCGTTGGGAATAGGGACACTGAAGCTTTCTTT. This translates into CSVGNRDTEAFF. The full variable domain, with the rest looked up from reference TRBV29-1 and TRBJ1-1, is SAVISQKPSRDICQRGTSLTIQCQVDSQVTMMFWYRQQPGQSLTLIATANQGSEATYESGFVIDKFPISRPNLTFSTLTVSNMSPEDSSIYLCSVGNRDTEAFFGQGTRLTVV.

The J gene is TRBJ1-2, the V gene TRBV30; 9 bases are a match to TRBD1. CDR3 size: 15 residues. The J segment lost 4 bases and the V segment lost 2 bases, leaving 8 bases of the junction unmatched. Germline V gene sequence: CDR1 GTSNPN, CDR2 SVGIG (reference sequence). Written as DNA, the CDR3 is TGTGCCTGGAGTATCGGGGGGACAGGGTCCTATGGCTACACCTTC. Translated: CAWSIGGTGSYGYTF.

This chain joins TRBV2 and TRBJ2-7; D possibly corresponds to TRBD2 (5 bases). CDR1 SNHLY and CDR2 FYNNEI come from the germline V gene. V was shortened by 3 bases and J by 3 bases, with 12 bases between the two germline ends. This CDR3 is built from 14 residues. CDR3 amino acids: CASSERLRDYEQYF. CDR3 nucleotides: TGTGCCAGCAGTGAGCGACTACGAGACTACGAGCAGTACTTC.

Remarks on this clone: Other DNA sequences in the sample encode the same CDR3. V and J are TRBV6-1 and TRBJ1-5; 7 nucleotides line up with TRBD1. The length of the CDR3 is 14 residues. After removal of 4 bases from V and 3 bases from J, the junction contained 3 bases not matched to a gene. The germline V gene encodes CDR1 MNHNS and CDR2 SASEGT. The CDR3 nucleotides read TGTGCCAGCAGTGGCGACAGGGCCAATCAGCCCCAGCATTTT. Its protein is CASSGDRANQPQHF.

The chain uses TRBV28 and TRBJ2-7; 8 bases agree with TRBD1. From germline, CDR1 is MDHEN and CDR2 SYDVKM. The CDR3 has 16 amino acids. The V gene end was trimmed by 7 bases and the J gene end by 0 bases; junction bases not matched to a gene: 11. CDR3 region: CASTTIGTGGSYEQYF. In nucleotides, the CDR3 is TGTGCCAGCACCACCATCGGGACAGGCGGCTCCTACGAGCAGTACTTC.

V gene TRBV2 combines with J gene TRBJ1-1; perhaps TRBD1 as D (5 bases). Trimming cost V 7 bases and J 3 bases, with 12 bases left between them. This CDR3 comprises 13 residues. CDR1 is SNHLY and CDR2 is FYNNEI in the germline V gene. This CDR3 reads CASKTTEDTEAFF. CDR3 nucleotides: TGTGCCAGCAAGACGACAGAGGACACTGAAGCTTTCTTT.

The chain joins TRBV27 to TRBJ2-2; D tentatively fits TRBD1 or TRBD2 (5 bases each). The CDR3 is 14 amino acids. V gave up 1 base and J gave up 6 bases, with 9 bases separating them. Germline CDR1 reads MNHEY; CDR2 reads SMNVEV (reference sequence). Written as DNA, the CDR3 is TGTGCCAGCAGTTTATTTGGGGGTTCCGGGGAGCTGTTTTTT. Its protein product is CASSLFGGSGELFF.

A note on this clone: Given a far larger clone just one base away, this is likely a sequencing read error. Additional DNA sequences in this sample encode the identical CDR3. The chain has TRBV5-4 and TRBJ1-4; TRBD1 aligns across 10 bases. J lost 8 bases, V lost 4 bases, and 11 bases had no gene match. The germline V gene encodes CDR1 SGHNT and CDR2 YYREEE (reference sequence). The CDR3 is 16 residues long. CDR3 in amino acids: CASSQDLGTGAEKLFF. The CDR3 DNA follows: TGTGCCAGCAGCCAAGATCTTGGGACAGGGGCCGAAAAACTGTTTTTT.

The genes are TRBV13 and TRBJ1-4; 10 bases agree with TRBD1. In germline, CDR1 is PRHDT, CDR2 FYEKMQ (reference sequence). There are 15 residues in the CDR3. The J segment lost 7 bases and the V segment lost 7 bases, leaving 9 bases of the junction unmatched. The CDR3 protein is CASTQGQGPGEKLFF. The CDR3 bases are TGTGCCAGCACTCAGGGACAGGGGCCAGGTGAAAAACTGTTTTTT.

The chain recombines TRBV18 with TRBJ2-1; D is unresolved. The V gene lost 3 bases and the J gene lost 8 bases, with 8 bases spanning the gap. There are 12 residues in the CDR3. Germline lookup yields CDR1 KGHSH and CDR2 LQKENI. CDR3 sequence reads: CASSPFRDEQFF. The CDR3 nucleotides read TGTGCCAGCTCACCGTTTAGGGATGAGCAGTTCTTC.